The clone carrying this TCR beta chain was seen a few times. The record originates from a study of blood T cell repertoires in COVID-19. Study in general: COVID-19 samples collected from the United States, Italy and Spain covered acute and convalescent phases. Sample material is recorded as cDNA or gDNA derived from T cells, B-cell-depleted T cells, or PBMCs.

Germline V gives CDR1 SGHNT, CDR2 YYREEE (reference sequence). The CDR3 is made up of 14 amino acids. J lost 8 bases, V lost 4 bases, and 8 bases had no gene match. In the source study's methods: The authors estimated nucleated cell counts from reference gene primer amplification. Produced via immunoSEQ multiplex PCR; TCRdb's table is partial and in-frame only. D and trimming were read from the DNA, whereas the V and J calls and clone size are those reported in that table. The sample has about 280,000 clones; approximately 83% are singletons. Sequencing was performed on peripheral blood. J is TRBJ1-2 and V is TRBV5-4; TRBD1 aligns across 10 bases. The sequence derives from a woman aged 45-65 years who had recovered from COVID-19. In DNA form, the CDR3 reads TGTGCCAGCAGCCGCGGGACAGGGGCGCAAGGCTACACCTTC. Its translation is CASSRGTGAQGYTF.